Below, one TCR beta chain is given with its context. Its antigen is undetermined. V was pared by 4 bases and J by 6 bases, with 8 bases between. The CDR3 has 12 residues. CDR1 is MGHRA and CDR2 is YSYEKL in the germline V gene. This entry belongs to a study of shared clonotypes between healthy human individuals. Study conclusions and caveats: Shared clonotypes across all four donors exceeded non-shared ones in generation probability. In general, naive subsets displayed greater estimated richness than memory subsets did.

In replicate PCRs of sorted subsets, approximately 210 ng DNA, some 28,000 T cell genomes, was used. Generated by immunoSEQ multiplex PCR, the TCRdb table keeps only in-frame clones and is missing some. Found here are about 650,000 clones, nearly 97% of them singletons; the top ten hold 0.095% to 0.12%. Naive CD8 cells comprised CD45RO-negative, CCR7-positively selected cells, excluding terminally differentiated effector memory CD45RA+ cells. The donors were adults (healthy and HIV-negative) with no recent acute infections or vaccinations. The chain is built from TRBV4-1 and TRBJ2-3; D call uncertain. This TCR was recovered from a woman in her 30s in good health. Sequences were obtained from naive CD8+ T cells sorted from blood. In DNA form, the CDR3 reads TGCGCCAGCAGCCTACCCCAGGATACGCAGTATTTT. Residues: CASSLPQDTQYF.